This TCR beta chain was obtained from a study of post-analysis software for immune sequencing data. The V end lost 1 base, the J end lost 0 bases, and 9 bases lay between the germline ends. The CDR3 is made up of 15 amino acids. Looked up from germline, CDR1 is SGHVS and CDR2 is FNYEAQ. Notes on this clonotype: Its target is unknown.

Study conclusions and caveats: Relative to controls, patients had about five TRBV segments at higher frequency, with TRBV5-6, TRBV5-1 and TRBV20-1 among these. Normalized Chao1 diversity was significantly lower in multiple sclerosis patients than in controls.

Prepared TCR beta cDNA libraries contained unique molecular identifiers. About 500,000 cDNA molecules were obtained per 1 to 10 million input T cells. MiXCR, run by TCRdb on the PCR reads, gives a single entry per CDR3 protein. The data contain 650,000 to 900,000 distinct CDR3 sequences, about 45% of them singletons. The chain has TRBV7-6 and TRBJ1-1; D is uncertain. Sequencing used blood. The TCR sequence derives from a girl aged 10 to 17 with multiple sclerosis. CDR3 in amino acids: CASSLGGYLNTEAFF. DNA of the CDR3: TGTGCCAGCAGCTTAGGTGGTTATTTGAACACTGAAGCTTTCTTT.